This passage covers 23 T cell receptor beta chains from one sample sequenced in a study of CD8 T cells in Susac syndrome. Random hexamers were used to reverse transcribe 0.5 to 1 ug of RNA. A single record per CDR3 protein comes from TCRdb applying MiXCR to the immunoSEQ multiplex PCR reads. The table shows around 190,000 distinct CDR3 sequences, with 85% to 95% occurring only once. The sequenced material came from CD4+ T cells from PBMCs. These receptor sequences come from a human donor in good health.

The chain employs TRBV7-9 and TRBJ1-5, with 8 bases lining up with TRBD1. The germline V gene encodes CDR1 SEHNR and CDR2 FQNEAQ (reference sequence). The CDR3 loop spans 14 amino acids. V gave up 5 bases and J gave up 7 bases; unmatched junction bases: 7. As DNA, the CDR3 is TGTGCCAGCAGCCCCCAGACAGGGGTCCAGCCCCAGCATTTT. Encoded protein: CASSPQTGVQPQHF.

This chain links TRBV20-1 with TRBJ2-7, with TRBD2 as a possible D gene (5 bases). The V gene's germline CDR1 is DFQATT and CDR2 SNEGSKA (reference sequence). V was cut by 2 bases and J by 5 bases, with 16 bases left in between. The CDR3 totals 14 residues. CDR3 sequence reads: CSARPPGILDEQYV. CDR3 DNA sequence: TGCAGTGCTAGACCCCCGGGGATACTCGACGAGCAGTACGTC.

The V call is TRBV3-1, the J call TRBJ1-2, with D perhaps matching TRBD1 (6 bases). Trimming removed 4 bases at V and 7 bases at J, with 16 bases between. The germline CDR1 and CDR2 sequences are LGHDT and YNNKEL (reference sequence). This CDR3 spans 14 amino acids. The chain's CDR3 is CASSLGRGASGYTF. CDR3 in DNA: TGTGCCAGCAGCCTTGGTCGGGGGGCAAGTGGCTACACCTTC. Complete variable domain (other parts from reference TRBV3-1 and TRBJ1-2): DTAVSQTPKYLVTQMGNDKSIKCEQNLGHDTMYWYKQDSKKFLKIMFSYNNKELIINETVPNRFSPKSPDKAHLNLHINSLELGDSAVYFCASSLGRGASGYTFGSGTRLTVV.

The rearrangement uses TRBV4-1 and TRBJ2-7; D is perhaps TRBD1 (6 bases). V gave up 4 bases and J gave up 0 bases, with 19 bases separating them. Germline V lookup: CDR1 MGHRA, CDR2 YSYEKL. The CDR3 has 17 amino acids. CDR3: CASSPTLGGRGSYEQYV. CDR3 DNA sequence: TGCGCCAGCAGCCCAACACTGGGCGGCAGGGGCTCCTACGAGCAGTACGTC.

The chain recombines TRBV5-1 with TRBJ2-5; unclear D gene. Germline CDR1 reads SGHRS; CDR2 reads YFSETQ. The CDR3 consists of 12 residues. V was clipped by 4 bases and J by 2 bases, with 6 bases between them. The CDR3 loop reads CASSKLQETQYF. CDR3 in DNA: TGCGCCAGCAGCAAGCTACAAGAGACCCAGTACTTC.

The V and J genes are TRBV7-9 and TRBJ2-1, with TRBD2 identical over 7 bases. This CDR3 region has 16 residues. With V trimmed by 4 bases and J by 2 bases, 8 bases remained unmatched. Germline CDR1 SEHNR, CDR2 FQNEAQ (reference sequence). The DNA of the CDR3 is TGTGCCAGCAGCTCCTCCCCACTAGCGACCTACAATGAGCAGTTCTTC. Translated: CASSSSPLATYNEQFF.

The genes are TRBV5-1 and TRBJ2-1; TRBD2 matches at 9 bases. The V and J ends lost 4 bases and 4 bases, in that order; junction bases with no gene match: 6. The CDR3 loop spans 15 amino acids. CDR1 is SGHRS, CDR2 YFSETQ, per germline. CDR3 nucleotide sequence: TGCGCCAGCAGCCCCGGGACTAGCCCATACAATGAGCAGTTCTTC. Protein sequence: CASSPGTSPYNEQFF.

For the CDR3, the DNA is TGTGCCAGCAGTTCACAGGGTGTCCGAAACACCATATATTTT. Its protein is CASSSQGVRNTIYF. The rearrangement uses TRBV12-3 or TRBV12-4 and TRBJ1-3, with D tentatively TRBD1 (6 bases). V gave up 4 bases and J gave up 5 bases, with 12 bases separating them. CDR3 length equals 14 residues.

The chain links TRBV3-1 to TRBJ2-4, with a possible D match to TRBD2 (6 bases). V gave up 0 bases and J gave up 6 bases, with 18 bases separating them. CDR1 LGHDT and CDR2 YNNKEL come from the germline V gene (reference sequence). The CDR3 covers 17 residues. The chain's CDR3 is CASSQDAGEVVGNIQYF. The DNA for the CDR3 is TGTGCCAGCAGCCAAGACGCCGGGGAGGTAGTGGGAAACATTCAGTACTTC.

Written as DNA, the CDR3 is TGTGCCACCAGTGATCCTAGACCCTCGGGGGCAGATACGCAGTATTTT. Translating it yields CATSDPRPSGADTQYF. The genes are TRBV24-1 and TRBJ2-3; a weak D match, TRBD2 (6 bases). CDR1 KGHDR and CDR2 SFDVKD come from the germline V gene. Trimming cost V 3 bases and J 4 bases, with 16 bases left between them. This CDR3 spans 16 amino acids.

This rearrangement joins TRBV20-1 to TRBJ1-5; D perhaps matches TRBD1 (6 bases). The CDR3 loop spans 14 amino acids. V dropped 3 bases and J dropped 4 bases, with 13 bases sitting between them. Germline CDR1 is DFQATT and CDR2 is SNEGSKA (reference sequence). The chain's CDR3 is CSASAGHQNQPQHF. The DNA for the CDR3 is TGCAGTGCTAGCGCGGGACACCAAAATCAGCCCCAGCATTTT.

Only one count was recorded for this clonotype. V usage is TRBV18 and J usage is TRBJ1-1; D is unclear. Germline lookup yields CDR1 KGHSH and CDR2 LQKENI. V was clipped by 5 bases and J by 6 bases, with 16 bases between them. This CDR3 has 14 residues. CDR3 coding DNA: TGTGCCAGCTCAGACCCCGGGGATCGGGCTGAAGCTTTCTTT. Protein sequence: CASSDPGDRAEAFF.

The rearrangement uses TRBV5-1 and TRBJ2-7, with D uncertain. There are 14 residues in the CDR3. The V end lost 5 bases, the J end lost 0 bases, and 12 bases lay between the germline ends. CDR1 is SGHRS and CDR2 is YFSETQ in the germline V gene. CDR3 DNA sequence: TGCGCCAGCAGTTCGATATCCCTCTCCTACGAGCAGTACTTC. This codes for CASSSISLSYEQYF.

The chain is built from TRBV21-1 and TRBJ2-1; the table's D call, TRBD1, was not checked against the DNA. TRBV21-1 is termed a pseudogene. CDR3 length: 13 residues. This chain's CDR3 is CASGGEEYNEQFF. Here the CDR3 DNA reads TGTGCTTCAGGGGGGGAGGAGTACAATGAGCAGTTCTTC.

CDR3 sequence reads: CASSPESQPQHF. The CDR3 region has the DNA TGTGCCAGCAGCCCTGAGAGTCAGCCCCAGCATTTT. The chain uses TRBV7-2 and TRBJ1-5, with unresolved D. Germline loops: CDR1 SGHTA, CDR2 FQGNSA. This CDR3 is 12 amino acids long. Deletions cut 5 bases from V and 6 bases from J, with 8 bases between.

J is TRBJ2-1 and V is TRBV2; D unresolved. Deletions cut 3 bases from V and 12 bases from J, with 15 bases between. Per germline, CDR1 SNHLY and CDR2 FYNNEI. The CDR3 has 13 residues. CDR3: CASSEIGVQRQFF. CDR3 DNA sequence: TGTGCCAGCAGTGAGATAGGCGTCCAGAGGCAGTTCTTC.

The genes are TRBV2 and TRBJ2-5, with 8 positions matching TRBD2. Trimming removed 8 bases from V and 1 base from J; junction bases left unmatched: 6. The CDR3 runs to 14 residues. Germline V lookup: CDR1 SNHLY, CDR2 FYNNEI. The CDR3: CASLAGSSQETQYF. DNA for the CDR3: TGTGCCAGCCTAGCGGGCTCGAGCCAAGAGACCCAGTACTTC. The whole variable domain, remainder taken from reference TRBV2 and TRBJ2-5, is EPEVTQTPSHQVTQMGQEVILRCVPISNHLYFYWYRQILGQKVEFLVSFYNNEISEKSEIFDDQFSVERPDGSNFTLKIRSTKLEDSAMYFCASLAGSSQETQYFGPGTRLLVL.

The chain links TRBV24-1 to TRBJ2-1, with 8 bases fitting TRBD1. V lost 4 bases to trimming and J lost 3 bases; unmatched junction nucleotides: 7. Per the germline V gene, CDR1 is KGHDR and CDR2 is SFDVKD. This CDR3 has 16 amino acids. The DNA for the CDR3 is TGTGCCACCAGTGACCCCTCGACAGGGGACTACAATGAGCAGTTCTTC. It codes for CATSDPSTGDYNEQFF.

In this sample, this clonotype turned up once. This sequence joins TRBV29-1 and TRBJ2-2; the D is unclear. The V and J ends lost 4 bases and 0 bases respectively, with 9 bases between them. There are 14 residues in the CDR3. Germline CDR1 reads SQVTM; CDR2 reads ANQGSEA. The CDR3 DNA reads as TGCAGCGTTGTCCGGACCCCGAACACCGGGGAGCTGTTTTTT. This sequence encodes CSVVRTPNTGELFF.

The genes are TRBV29-1 and TRBJ1-5; the D gene is possibly TRBD1 (5 bases). The V gene's germline CDR1 is SQVTM and CDR2 ANQGSEA. V was shortened by 4 bases and J by 3 bases, with 7 bases between the two germline ends. The CDR3 is 12 residues long. The CDR3 reads CSVGQNNQPQHF. The DNA for the CDR3 is TGCAGCGTTGGACAGAACAATCAGCCCCAGCATTTT.

The chain couples TRBV20-1 to TRBJ1-1; 8 positions agree with TRBD1. Germline V gives CDR1 DFQATT, CDR2 SNEGSKA (reference sequence). Losses at the gene ends were 5 bases for V and 1 base for J; bases not matched to a gene: 3. The CDR3 length is 13 residues. Here the CDR3 reads CSALDRANTEAFF. CDR3 nucleotides: TGCAGTGCTCTGGACAGGGCGAACACTGAAGCTTTCTTT.

V and J are TRBV2 and TRBJ2-7; the D gene is possibly TRBD2 (6 bases). Germline CDR1 reads SNHLY; CDR2 reads FYNNEI. The CDR3 is 17 amino acids. Deletions cut 7 bases from V and 0 bases from J, with 22 bases between. The DNA for the CDR3 is TGTGCCAGCACCCTGGGAGGAACCCAATCAAGCTCCTACGAGCAGTACGTC. Its translation: CASTLGGTQSSSYEQYV.

This sequence joins TRBV12-3 or TRBV12-4 and TRBJ2-4, with D uncertain. CDR3 length equals 14 residues. V gave up 3 bases and J gave up 0 bases, with 6 bases separating them. DNA for the CDR3: TGTGCCAGCAGTTTGATGGTAGCCAAAAACATTCAGTACTTC. It yields the protein CASSLMVAKNIQYF.